The 17 T cell receptor beta chains in this list originate from one sample, sequenced in a study of OX40 agonist ivuxolimab in advanced cancers. The repertoire was sequenced with immunoSEQ multiplex PCR; TCRdb's copy has only in-frame clones and lacks some. The repertoire holds 91,000 or so clones, with about nine tenths as singletons. Sequences were derived from CD4+ or CD8+ T cells sorted from blood, sampled in a trial of the OX40 agonist ivuxolimab. These TCRs come from an adult with an advanced solid tumor such as melanoma, head and neck, liver or kidney cancer.

A single count supports this clone. The genes are TRBV5-4 and TRBJ2-1, with TRBD2 matching 7 bases. This CDR3 is 16 amino acids long. Germline loops: CDR1 SGHNT, CDR2 YYREEE (reference sequence). J gave up 0 bases and V 1 base, and 4 bases lay outside the gene matches. The CDR3 is CASSLTSAASYNEQFF. The CDR3 region has the DNA TGTGCCAGCAGCTTGACTAGCGCAGCCTCCTACAATGAGCAGTTCTTC.

The V gene is TRBV6-6, the J gene TRBJ1-2; weak D call: TRBD1 (5 bases). Germline values: CDR1 MNHNY, CDR2 SVGAGI (reference sequence). CDR3 length equals 13 residues. The V end was cut by 7 bases, the J end by 3 bases, with 12 bases between. The CDR3 sequence: CASKQMGHYGYTF. The CDR3 DNA reads as TGTGCCAGCAAACAGATGGGGCACTATGGCTACACCTTC.

The J gene is TRBJ1-2, the V gene TRBV5-6, with TRBD1 matching over 7 bases. The CDR3 spans 12 residues. The ends lost 2 bases at V and 5 bases at J; junction bases unmatched: 0. Germline lookup yields CDR1 SGHDT and CDR2 YYEEEE. The CDR3 protein is CASSFRGYGYTF. The CDR3 DNA reads as TGTGCCAGCAGCTTCAGGGGGTATGGCTACACCTTC. Complete variable domain (other parts from reference TRBV5-6 and TRBJ1-2): DAGVTQSPTHLIKTRGQQVTLRCSPKSGHDTVSWYQQALGQGPQFIFQYYEEEERQRGNFPDRFSGHQFPNYSSELNVNALLLGDSALYLCASSFRGYGYTFGSGTRLTVV.

The chain couples TRBV10-3 to TRBJ1-2; 9 bases are shared with TRBD1. V was clipped by 5 bases and J by 7 bases; unmatched bases: 5. The CDR3 loop spans 13 amino acids. The germline gives CDR1 ENHRY, CDR2 SYGVKD. Written as DNA, the CDR3 is TGTGCCATCAGTTTGGGACAGGGATCTGGCTACACCTTC. It translates to CAISLGQGSGYTF.

The genes are TRBV2 and TRBJ2-2; 9 bases agree with TRBD2. Germline-derived CDR1 and CDR2 are SNHLY and FYNNEI. The trim removed 4 bases at V and 3 bases at J, leaving 3 bases unmatched. CDR3 size: 15 residues. The CDR3 spells CASSGLAGYTGELFF. The CDR3 nucleotides read TGTGCCAGCAGTGGGCTAGCGGGATACACCGGGGAGCTGTTTTTT.

The chain employs TRBV7-2 and TRBJ1-1; D not certain. The V gene's germline CDR1 is SGHTA and CDR2 FQGNSA. Trimming stripped 2 bases from V and 0 bases from J, with 7 bases between. This CDR3 has 14 amino acids. CDR3 coding DNA: TGTGCCAGCAGCTTAACCAGATTGAACACTGAAGCTTTCTTT. Protein product: CASSLTRLNTEAFF.

In DNA, the CDR3 is TGTGCCAGCAGCCCAAAGACGGACAGGAATAACTATGGCTACACCTTC. As protein: CASSPKTDRNNYGYTF. The chain links TRBV7-2 to TRBJ1-2; 7 bases are shared with TRBD1. Trimming removed 5 bases from V and 1 base from J; junction bases left unmatched: 10. This CDR3 comprises 16 residues. Germline loops: CDR1 SGHTA, CDR2 FQGNSA.

This clone was observed a single time. This chain links TRBV7-8 with TRBJ2-7; no clear D gene. V was clipped by 2 bases and J by 0 bases, with 8 bases between them. This CDR3 is built from 14 residues. CDR1 is SGHVS, CDR2 FQNEAQ, per germline. CDR3 loop: CASSLWSDSYEQYF. In DNA form, the CDR3 reads TGTGCCAGCAGCTTATGGAGCGACTCCTACGAGCAGTACTTC.

This clone has only a few counts. The chain combines TRBV6-5 with TRBJ2-1, with D uncertain. Germline assignment: CDR1 MNHEY and CDR2 SVGAGI. The CDR3 has 16 amino acids. V dropped 2 bases and J dropped 2 bases, with 13 bases sitting between them. The CDR3 bases are TGTGCCAGCAGTTACAGTCCCCTTGTAGCCTACAATGAGCAGTTCTTC. Its translation is CASSYSPLVAYNEQFF.

The chain recombines TRBV13 with TRBJ2-7; 8 bases agree with TRBD1. The CDR3 has 13 amino acids. CDR1 is PRHDT, CDR2 FYEKMQ, per germline (reference sequence). The J segment lost 6 bases and the V segment lost 2 bases, leaving 3 bases of the junction unmatched. The CDR3 region has the DNA TGTGCCAGCAGCTTAATAACAGGGGGCGAGCAGTACTTC. Translating gives CASSLITGGEQYF.

V gene TRBV27 combines with J gene TRBJ2-7; weak D call: TRBD2 (5 bases). The V gene lost 3 bases and the J gene lost 0 bases, with 15 bases spanning the gap. CDR1 is MNHEY and CDR2 is SMNVEV in the germline V gene (reference sequence). There are 16 residues in the CDR3. For the CDR3, the DNA is TGTGCCAGCAGTTTCCGGACTGATCTTAGCTCCTACGAGCAGTACTTC. Encoded protein: CASSFRTDLSSYEQYF.

The V and J genes are TRBV14 and TRBJ2-1; 10 bases map to TRBD2. The V segment lost 0 bases and the J segment 9 bases; nucleotides outside the gene matches: 11. The CDR3 sequence is 17 residues long. Germline lookup yields CDR1 SGHDN and CDR2 FVKESK. For the CDR3, the DNA is TGTGCCAGCAGCCAAGATCGGGGACTAGCGATCTTTACTGAGCAGTTCTTC. As protein: CASSQDRGLAIFTEQFF.

The chain combines TRBV28 with TRBJ2-5; D unclear. Germline V CDR1 and CDR2: MDHEN, SYDVKM. The CDR3 runs to 14 residues. Trimming removed 3 bases from V and 5 bases from J, with 13 bases in between. The CDR3 coding sequence is TGTGCCAGCAGTTTCCTAGGTTTTATGGAGACCCAGTACTTC. Amino acids: CASSFLGFMETQYF.

The chain uses TRBV5-4 and TRBJ1-1; D ambiguous. This CDR3 comprises 16 residues. Trimming removed 3 bases from V and 1 base from J, with 16 bases in between. CDR1 is SGHNT, CDR2 YYREEE, per germline (reference sequence). The CDR3 nucleotides read TGTGCCAGCAGCTGGCCGACGGGGTCAGGGAACACTGAAGCTTTCTTT. It translates to CASSWPTGSGNTEAFF.

This chain links TRBV9 with TRBJ1-1, with D perhaps matching TRBD1 (5 bases). V lost 4 bases, J lost 8 bases, and 15 bases lay in between. The germline V gene has CDR1 SGDLS and CDR2 YYNGEE. The CDR3 sequence is 13 residues long. The CDR3: CASSLSRDGEAFF. The CDR3 DNA sequence: TGTGCCAGCAGCCTGAGCCGGGACGGAGAAGCTTTCTTT.

The gene calls are TRBV5-1 and TRBJ2-5; D may be TRBD1 (6 bases). V was clipped by 3 bases and J by 1 base, with 7 bases between them. The germline V gene encodes CDR1 SGHRS and CDR2 YFSETQ. The CDR3 contains 13 residues. The CDR3 bases are TGCGCCAGCAGCTCAGGGGCCCAAGAGACCCAGTACTTC. Its translation: CASSSGAQETQYF.

This clone was seen more than once but under ten times. In DNA, the CDR3 is TGTGCCAGCAGCTTAGGGGCATTTACGGGAGGGCAAGAGACCCAGTACTTC. As protein: CASSLGAFTGGQETQYF. V usage is TRBV11-2 and J usage is TRBJ2-5, with 8 bases aligning to TRBD2. The CDR3 contains 17 residues. Germline trimming cut 1 base from V and 2 bases from J; bases unmatched to any gene: 9. Germline V CDR1 and CDR2: SGHAT, FQNNGV.